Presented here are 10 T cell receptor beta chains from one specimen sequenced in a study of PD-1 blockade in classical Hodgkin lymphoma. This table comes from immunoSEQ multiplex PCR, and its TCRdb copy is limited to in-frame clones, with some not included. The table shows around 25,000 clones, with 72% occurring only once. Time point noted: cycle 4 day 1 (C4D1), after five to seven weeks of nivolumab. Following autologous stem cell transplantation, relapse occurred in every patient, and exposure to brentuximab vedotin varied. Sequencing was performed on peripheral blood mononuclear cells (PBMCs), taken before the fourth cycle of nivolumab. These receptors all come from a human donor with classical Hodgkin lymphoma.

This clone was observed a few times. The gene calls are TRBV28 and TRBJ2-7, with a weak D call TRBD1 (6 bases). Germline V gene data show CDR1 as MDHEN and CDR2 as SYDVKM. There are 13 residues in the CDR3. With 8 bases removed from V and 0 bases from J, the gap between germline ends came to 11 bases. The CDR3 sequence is CASGGQNSYEQYF. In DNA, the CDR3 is TGTGCCAGCGGAGGACAGAACTCCTACGAGCAGTACTTC.

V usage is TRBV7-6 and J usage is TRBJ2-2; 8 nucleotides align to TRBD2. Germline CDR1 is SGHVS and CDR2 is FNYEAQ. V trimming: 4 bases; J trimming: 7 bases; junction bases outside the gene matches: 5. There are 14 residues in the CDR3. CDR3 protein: CASSSGGAVGELFF. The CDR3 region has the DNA TGTGCCAGCAGCTCCGGGGGGGCCGTCGGGGAGCTGTTTTTT. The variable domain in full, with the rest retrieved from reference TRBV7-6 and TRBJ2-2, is GAGVSQSPRYKVTKRGQDVALRCDPISGHVSLYWYRQALGQGPEFLTYFNYEAQQDKSGLPNDRFSAERPEGSISTLTIQRTEQRDSAMYRCASSSGGAVGELFFGEGSRLTVL.

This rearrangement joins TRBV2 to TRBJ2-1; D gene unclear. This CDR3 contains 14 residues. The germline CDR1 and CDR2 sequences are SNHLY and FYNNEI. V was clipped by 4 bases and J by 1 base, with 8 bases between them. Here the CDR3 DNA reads TGTGCCAGCAGTGTAAGTTCTTCCTACAATGAGCAGTTCTTC. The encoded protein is CASSVSSSYNEQFF.

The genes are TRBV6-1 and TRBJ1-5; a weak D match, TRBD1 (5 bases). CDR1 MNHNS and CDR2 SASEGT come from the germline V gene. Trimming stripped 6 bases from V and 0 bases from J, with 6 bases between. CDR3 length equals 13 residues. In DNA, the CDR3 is TGTGCCAGCAGGGACACTAGCAATCAGCCCCAGCATTTT. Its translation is CASRDTSNQPQHF.

As DNA, the CDR3 is TGTGCCAGCTCAGCCGACAGGGGCTTTAATGAAAAACTGTTTTTT. As protein: CASSADRGFNEKLFF. The rearrangement joins TRBV18 to TRBJ1-4; TRBD1 matches 8 bases. Germline V gene lookup returns CDR1 KGHSH and CDR2 LQKENI. V lost 5 bases and J lost 4; bases outside the gene matches: 6. The CDR3 contains 15 residues.

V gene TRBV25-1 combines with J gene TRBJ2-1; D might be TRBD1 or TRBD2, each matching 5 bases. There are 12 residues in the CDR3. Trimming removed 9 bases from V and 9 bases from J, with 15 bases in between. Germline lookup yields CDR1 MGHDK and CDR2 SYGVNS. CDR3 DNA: TGTGCCAGTCACAGAGGGGCAGGTGAGCAGTTCTTC. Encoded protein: CASHRGAGEQFF.

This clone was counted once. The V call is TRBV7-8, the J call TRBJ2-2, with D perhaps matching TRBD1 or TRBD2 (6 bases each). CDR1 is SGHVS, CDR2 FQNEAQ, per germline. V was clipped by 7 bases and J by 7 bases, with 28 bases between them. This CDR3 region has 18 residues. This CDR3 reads CASTFRRGGTRRVGELFF. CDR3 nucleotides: TGTGCCAGCACCTTTCGCAGAGGGGGGACGAGGCGGGTCGGGGAGCTGTTTTTT.

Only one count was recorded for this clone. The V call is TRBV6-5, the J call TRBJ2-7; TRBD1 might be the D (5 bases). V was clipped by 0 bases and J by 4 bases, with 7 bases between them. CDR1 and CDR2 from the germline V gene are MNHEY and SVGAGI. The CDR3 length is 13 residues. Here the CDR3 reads CASSYSTAYEQYF. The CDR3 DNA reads TGTGCCAGCAGTTACTCGACAGCTTACGAGCAGTACTTC.

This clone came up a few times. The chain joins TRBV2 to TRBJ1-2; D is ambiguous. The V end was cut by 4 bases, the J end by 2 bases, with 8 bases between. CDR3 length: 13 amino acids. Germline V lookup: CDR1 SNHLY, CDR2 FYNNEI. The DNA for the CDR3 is TGTGCCAGCAGTGTTCAGGCAAACTATGGCTACACCTTC. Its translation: CASSVQANYGYTF.

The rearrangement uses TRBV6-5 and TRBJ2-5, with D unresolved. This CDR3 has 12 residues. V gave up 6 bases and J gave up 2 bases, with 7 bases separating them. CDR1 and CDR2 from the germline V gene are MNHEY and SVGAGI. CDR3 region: CASSSTQETQYF. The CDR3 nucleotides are TGTGCCAGCAGCTCCACTCAAGAGACCCAGTACTTC.